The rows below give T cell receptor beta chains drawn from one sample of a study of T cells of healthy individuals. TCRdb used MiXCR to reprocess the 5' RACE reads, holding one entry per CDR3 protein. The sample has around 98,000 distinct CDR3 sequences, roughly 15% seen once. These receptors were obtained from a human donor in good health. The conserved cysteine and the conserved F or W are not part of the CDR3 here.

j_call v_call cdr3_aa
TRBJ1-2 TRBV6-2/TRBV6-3 ASSSSGGYT
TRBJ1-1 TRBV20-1 SAKGPTNTEAF
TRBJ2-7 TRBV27 ASSFTQGAYEQY
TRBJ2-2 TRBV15 ATSRPGTVASTGELF
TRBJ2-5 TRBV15 ATSRGQGETQY
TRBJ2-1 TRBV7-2 ASSLGAPGGNEQF
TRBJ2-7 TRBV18 ASSPSRQYEQY
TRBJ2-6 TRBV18 ASSPQGAGANVLT
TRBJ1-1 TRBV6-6 AILDRQEDTEAF
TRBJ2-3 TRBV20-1 SAPTSGGPGY
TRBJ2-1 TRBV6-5 ASSPRPGLSNEQF
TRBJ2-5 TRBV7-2 ASSPWLSETQY
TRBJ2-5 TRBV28 ASSSLHLYQETQY
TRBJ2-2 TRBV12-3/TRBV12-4 ASRNGQGRGGELF
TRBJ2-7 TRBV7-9 ASSLSGQGPIEQY